One and the same sample provided the 25 T cell receptor beta chains below, sequenced in a study of OX40 agonist ivuxolimab in advanced cancers. Assay: immunoSEQ multiplex PCR; the TCRdb copy retains only in-frame clones and omits some. The table shows 15,000 to 20,000 clones, with 72% occurring only once. The sequencing used CD4+ or CD8+ T cells sorted from blood, collected in a trial of the OX40 agonist ivuxolimab. The receptors were gathered from an adult with an advanced solid tumor such as melanoma, head and neck, liver or kidney cancer.

The chain combines TRBV7-3 with TRBJ2-7; D is ambiguous. The CDR3 is 14 amino acids. From germline, CDR1 is SGHTA and CDR2 FQGTGA. Trimming took 2 bases from V and 6 from J, leaving 14 bases between them. The CDR3 region is CASSLGIPGGEQYF. The CDR3 DNA follows: TGTGCCAGCAGCTTAGGCATTCCCGGCGGCGAGCAGTACTTC.

J is TRBJ1-1 and V is TRBV11-1; 7 bases are a match to TRBD1. The CDR3 spans 15 residues. Germline V gene lookup returns CDR1 SGHAT and CDR2 FQDESV (reference sequence). With V trimmed by 6 bases and J by 4 bases, 11 bases remained unmatched. Here the CDR3 reads CASRLGQIRSTEAFF. DNA for the CDR3: TGTGCCAGCAGGCTGGGACAGATTAGGAGCACTGAAGCTTTCTTT.

There are a few counts of this clone. The J gene is TRBJ2-5, the V gene TRBV13, with no clear D. CDR3 length: 15 amino acids. Trimming left V 6 bases short and J 3 bases short, with 17 bases between. CDR1 and CDR2 (germline): PRHDT, FYEKMQ (reference sequence). The CDR3 sequence: CASSPGPGPKETQYF. CDR3 bases: TGTGCCAGCAGTCCCGGGCCAGGCCCGAAAGAGACCCAGTACTTC.

The chain couples TRBV28 to TRBJ2-1, with TRBD1 identical over 10 bases. Germline CDR1 and CDR2: MDHEN and SYDVKM. The CDR3 runs 13 residues. V shed 8 bases and J 4 bases; nucleotides not matched to a gene: 2. The CDR3 here is CASRDRGYNEQFF. Written as DNA, the CDR3 is TGTGCCAGCCGGGACAGGGGTTACAATGAGCAGTTCTTC.

The gene calls are TRBV7-8 and TRBJ1-5, with a possible D match to TRBD1 (5 bases). CDR1 and CDR2 from the germline V gene are SGHVS and FQNEAQ. The CDR3 loop spans 14 amino acids. V was shortened by 3 bases and J by 1 base, with 7 bases between the two germline ends. In DNA form, the CDR3 reads TGTGCCAGCAGCTTCCGGGGGAGCAATCAGCCCCAGCATTTT. This sequence encodes CASSFRGSNQPQHF.

The chain recombines TRBV28 with TRBJ2-4; TRBD1 agrees at 7 bases. The germline gives CDR1 MDHEN, CDR2 SYDVKM. The junction had 8 bases not matched to a gene; V was cut back by 4 bases and J by 5 bases. CDR3 size: 15 residues. The CDR3 sequence is CASSSSWTGENIQYF. DNA of the CDR3: TGTGCCAGCAGTTCGTCATGGACAGGTGAAAACATTCAGTACTTC. The full variable domain, completed using reference TRBV28 and TRBJ2-4, is DVKVTQSSRYLVKRTGEKVFLECVQDMDHENMFWYRQDPGLGLRLIYFSYDVKMKEKGDIPEGYSVSREKKERFSLILESASTNQTSMYLCASSSSWTGENIQYFGAGTRLSVL.

This clone occurred a few times. The CDR3 DNA sequence: TGCGCCAGCAGAGCAACTAATGAAAAACTGTTTTTT. This translates into CASRATNEKLFF. The V call is TRBV10-2, the J call TRBJ1-4; D not resolved. The germline CDR1 and CDR2 sequences are WSHSY and SAAADI. Trimming took 6 bases from V and 0 from J, leaving 2 bases between them. The CDR3 sequence is 12 residues long.

The chain links TRBV28 to TRBJ1-5; 7 bases fit TRBD1. Germline V gene data show CDR1 as MDHEN and CDR2 as SYDVKM. V lost 5 bases to trimming and J lost 9 bases; unmatched junction nucleotides: 13. The CDR3 has 15 amino acids. Here the CDR3 reads CASSLGTDLLRPQHF. For the CDR3, the DNA is TGTGCCAGCAGTCTCGGGACAGATTTATTGAGGCCCCAGCATTTT.

The chain is built from TRBV9 and TRBJ1-2; D uncertain. V was clipped by 2 bases and J by 2 bases, with 16 bases between them. The length of the CDR3 is 16 residues. Germline loops: CDR1 SGDLS, CDR2 YYNGEE. CDR3 DNA: TGTGCCAGCAGCGTGGACCGCGACTTAGGGAACTATGGCTACACCTTC. Protein sequence: CASSVDRDLGNYGYTF.

V usage is TRBV6-6 and J usage is TRBJ1-5; TRBD1 might be the D (5 bases). The V gene lost 7 bases and the J gene lost 7 bases, with 17 bases spanning the gap. This CDR3 contains 14 residues. Germline CDR1 and CDR2: MNHNY and SVGAGI (reference sequence). CDR3 bases: TGTGCCAGCAATGGGCGTCCTCCAGGGCAGCCCCAGCATTTT. This encodes CASNGRPPGQPQHF.

V gene TRBV9 combines with J gene TRBJ2-1; the D gene could be TRBD1 or TRBD2 (5 bases each). The CDR3 runs to 15 residues. From germline, CDR1 is SGDLS and CDR2 YYNGEE. V lost 4 bases to trimming and J lost 0 bases, with 11 bases between them. CDR3 region: CASSPWGSSYNEQFF. CDR3 nucleotides: TGTGCCAGCAGCCCGTGGGGGAGCTCCTACAATGAGCAGTTCTTC. The complete variable domain, with remaining parts taken from reference TRBV9 and TRBJ2-1, reads DSGVTQTPKHLITATGQRVTLRCSPRSGDLSVYWYQQSLDQGLQFLIQYYNGEERAKGNILERFSAQQFPDLHSELNLSSLELGDSALYFCASSPWGSSYNEQFFGPGTRLTVL.

The chain couples TRBV2 to TRBJ2-3; 11 bases match TRBD2. Germline V lookup: CDR1 SNHLY, CDR2 FYNNEI. The CDR3 length is 17 residues. Trimming took 8 bases from V and 0 from J; bases not matched to a gene: 10. CDR3 bases: TGTGCCAGCCCACTAGCGGGGGTTTCTCCTAGCACAGATACGCAGTATTTT. It yields the protein CASPLAGVSPSTDTQYF.

This clone appeared a single time. The V gene is TRBV15, the J gene TRBJ2-5, with TRBD1 matching over 11 bases. Judging by the DNA end, TRBJ2-7 fits better; the J call may be wrong. Germline-derived CDR1 and CDR2 are LNHNV and YYDKDF (reference sequence). This CDR3 has 15 amino acids. The CDR3 region is CATSSAGTGGYEQYF. CDR3 in DNA: TGTGCCACCAGCAGTGCCGGGACAGGGGGCTACGAGCAGTACTTC.

The rearrangement links TRBV5-1 to TRBJ1-1; D remains unclear. CDR1 SGHRS and CDR2 YFSETQ come from the germline V gene. The CDR3 runs 11 residues. The V end lost 0 bases, the J end lost 6 bases, and 3 bases lay between the germline ends. As DNA, the CDR3 is TGCGCCAGCAGCTTGGGCCCTGAAGCTTTCTTT. Translation gives CASSLGPEAFF.

The chain is built from TRBV6-1 and TRBJ2-7; D not resolved. Germline V gene data show CDR1 as MNHNS and CDR2 as SASEGT. CDR3 length: 12 amino acids. The V end lost 5 bases, the J end lost 1 base, and 6 bases lay between the germline ends. The CDR3 DNA follows: TGTGCCAGCAGTCAACCTTCCTACGAGCAGTACTTC. Its translation is CASSQPSYEQYF.

The chain recombines TRBV7-9 with TRBJ2-5; no clear D gene. Germline V CDR1 and CDR2: SEHNR, FQNEAQ (reference sequence). Trimming shortened V by 5 bases and J by 3 bases, and 10 bases separated the two germline ends. The CDR3 consists of 13 residues. CDR3 protein: CASSPPEEETQYF. The CDR3 DNA follows: TGTGCCAGCAGCCCTCCTGAGGAAGAGACCCAGTACTTC. Combining the CDR3 with reference TRBV7-9 and TRBJ2-5 gives the whole variable domain DTGVSQNPRHKITKRGQNVTFRCDPISEHNRLYWYRQTLGQGPEFLTYFQNEAQLEKSRLLSDRFSAERPKGSFSTLEIQRTEQGDSAMYLCASSPPEEETQYFGPGTRLLVL.

The J gene is TRBJ2-7, the V gene TRBV21-1; the tabulated D call, TRBD1, remains unverified against the DNA. TRBV21-1 is described as a pseudogene. This CDR3 region has 20 residues. The CDR3 is CASSKQSGAPVQGESPEQYF. CDR3 coding DNA: TGTGCCAGCAGCAAACAGTCCGGAGCCCCGGTACAGGGCGAGTCCCCCGAGCAGTACTTC.

This clone was counted between two and nine times. The CDR3, as DNA: TGTGCCTGGGGTTCATCAGGAGGCACTGAAGCTTTCTTT. As protein: CAWGSSGGTEAFF. The chain employs TRBV30 and TRBJ1-1; no clear D. This CDR3 region has 13 residues. V lost 5 bases, J lost 4 bases, and 14 bases lay in between. Germline V gene lookup returns CDR1 GTSNPN and CDR2 SVGIG (reference sequence).

V and J are TRBV6-1 and TRBJ2-1; unclear D gene. Germline V lookup: CDR1 MNHNS, CDR2 SASEGT. The CDR3 sequence is 12 residues long. Trimming cost V 6 bases and J 7 bases, with 10 bases left between them. This CDR3 is CASRTLGNEQFF. The CDR3 nucleotides read TGTGCCAGCAGAACCTTAGGTAATGAGCAGTTCTTC.

The V call is TRBV9, the J call TRBJ2-1; no reliable D call. The CDR3 is made up of 11 amino acids. Trimming took 0 bases from V and 9 from J, leaving 4 bases between them. Germline CDR1 reads SGDLS; CDR2 reads YYNGEE. The CDR3 nucleotides are TGTGCCAGCAGCGTAGGGAGTGAGCAGTTCTTC. This gives the protein CASSVGSEQFF.

A single count supports this clone. The chain recombines TRBV7-9 with TRBJ2-7; a weak D match, TRBD1 (5 bases). Per germline, CDR1 SEHNR and CDR2 FQNEAQ (reference sequence). Trimming removed 5 bases at V and 2 bases at J, with 16 bases between. The CDR3 sequence is 15 residues long. The CDR3 here is CASSPDSTFPYEQYF. The CDR3 DNA is TGTGCCAGCAGCCCTGACAGCACCTTCCCCTACGAGCAGTACTTC.

This chain links TRBV11-2 with TRBJ2-1; 7 positions match TRBD2. This CDR3 has 15 amino acids. J lost 5 bases, V lost 2 bases, and 6 bases had no gene match. CDR1 and CDR2 from the germline V gene are SGHAT and FQNNGV. The CDR3 reads CASSLSAGGNNEQFF. The CDR3 DNA reads as TGTGCCAGCAGCTTATCGGCCGGGGGGAACAATGAGCAGTTCTTC.

This clone came up once. The chain employs TRBV27 and TRBJ1-4; 11 nucleotides line up with TRBD1. The CDR3 length is 19 residues. V lost 1 base to trimming and J lost 2 bases; unmatched junction nucleotides: 9. Germline CDR1 MNHEY, CDR2 SMNVEV (reference sequence). The CDR3 DNA is TGTGCCAGCAGTTTATATGGGACAGGGGGACTTAGCACTAATGAAAAACTGTTTTTT. Its protein is CASSLYGTGGLSTNEKLFF.

This clone was found a few times. This chain joins TRBV11-3 and TRBJ2-6; D remains unclear. The CDR3 sequence is 16 residues long. Germline values: CDR1 SGHNT, CDR2 YENEEA. The V end was cut by 1 base, the J end by 0 bases, with 7 bases between. The CDR3 DNA reads as TGTGCCAGCAGCTTAGTCCGGATCTCTGGGGCCAACGTCCTGACTTTC. This translates into CASSLVRISGANVLTF.

In DNA, the CDR3 is TGTGCCAGCAGTTTATTGCGGGGATACTACGAGCAGTACTTC. Translation gives CASSLLRGYYEQYF. The J gene is TRBJ2-7, the V gene TRBV27; D may be TRBD2 (6 bases). CDR3 length: 14 residues. Trimming removed 1 base at V and 3 bases at J, with 10 bases between. Per germline, CDR1 MNHEY and CDR2 SMNVEV (reference sequence).